Reported below is one T cell receptor (beta chain). These data originate in a study of response to subunit inactivated influenza vaccine. TCRdb re-called the RT-PCR reads with MiXCR, one entry per CDR3 protein. This table holds about 500,000 distinct CDR3 sequences, approximately 15% found once. The CDR3 length is 16 residues. Looked up from germline, CDR1 is LGHDT and CDR2 is YNNKEL (reference sequence). The V end lost 4 bases, the J end lost 14 bases, and 24 bases lay between the germline ends. The chain has TRBV3-1 and TRBJ1-6; TRBD1 is a possible D gene (5 bases). The input for sequencing was CD4+ T cells sorted from PBMCs, taken 23 to 25 months after vaccination. The TCR was taken from a man aged 45 to 75 who received an inactivated influenza vaccine. CDR3 protein: CASSPAGTLERGALHF. CDR3 nucleotide sequence: TGTGCCAGCAGCCCAGCAGGGACGCTGGAAAGGGGAGCCCTCCACTTT.